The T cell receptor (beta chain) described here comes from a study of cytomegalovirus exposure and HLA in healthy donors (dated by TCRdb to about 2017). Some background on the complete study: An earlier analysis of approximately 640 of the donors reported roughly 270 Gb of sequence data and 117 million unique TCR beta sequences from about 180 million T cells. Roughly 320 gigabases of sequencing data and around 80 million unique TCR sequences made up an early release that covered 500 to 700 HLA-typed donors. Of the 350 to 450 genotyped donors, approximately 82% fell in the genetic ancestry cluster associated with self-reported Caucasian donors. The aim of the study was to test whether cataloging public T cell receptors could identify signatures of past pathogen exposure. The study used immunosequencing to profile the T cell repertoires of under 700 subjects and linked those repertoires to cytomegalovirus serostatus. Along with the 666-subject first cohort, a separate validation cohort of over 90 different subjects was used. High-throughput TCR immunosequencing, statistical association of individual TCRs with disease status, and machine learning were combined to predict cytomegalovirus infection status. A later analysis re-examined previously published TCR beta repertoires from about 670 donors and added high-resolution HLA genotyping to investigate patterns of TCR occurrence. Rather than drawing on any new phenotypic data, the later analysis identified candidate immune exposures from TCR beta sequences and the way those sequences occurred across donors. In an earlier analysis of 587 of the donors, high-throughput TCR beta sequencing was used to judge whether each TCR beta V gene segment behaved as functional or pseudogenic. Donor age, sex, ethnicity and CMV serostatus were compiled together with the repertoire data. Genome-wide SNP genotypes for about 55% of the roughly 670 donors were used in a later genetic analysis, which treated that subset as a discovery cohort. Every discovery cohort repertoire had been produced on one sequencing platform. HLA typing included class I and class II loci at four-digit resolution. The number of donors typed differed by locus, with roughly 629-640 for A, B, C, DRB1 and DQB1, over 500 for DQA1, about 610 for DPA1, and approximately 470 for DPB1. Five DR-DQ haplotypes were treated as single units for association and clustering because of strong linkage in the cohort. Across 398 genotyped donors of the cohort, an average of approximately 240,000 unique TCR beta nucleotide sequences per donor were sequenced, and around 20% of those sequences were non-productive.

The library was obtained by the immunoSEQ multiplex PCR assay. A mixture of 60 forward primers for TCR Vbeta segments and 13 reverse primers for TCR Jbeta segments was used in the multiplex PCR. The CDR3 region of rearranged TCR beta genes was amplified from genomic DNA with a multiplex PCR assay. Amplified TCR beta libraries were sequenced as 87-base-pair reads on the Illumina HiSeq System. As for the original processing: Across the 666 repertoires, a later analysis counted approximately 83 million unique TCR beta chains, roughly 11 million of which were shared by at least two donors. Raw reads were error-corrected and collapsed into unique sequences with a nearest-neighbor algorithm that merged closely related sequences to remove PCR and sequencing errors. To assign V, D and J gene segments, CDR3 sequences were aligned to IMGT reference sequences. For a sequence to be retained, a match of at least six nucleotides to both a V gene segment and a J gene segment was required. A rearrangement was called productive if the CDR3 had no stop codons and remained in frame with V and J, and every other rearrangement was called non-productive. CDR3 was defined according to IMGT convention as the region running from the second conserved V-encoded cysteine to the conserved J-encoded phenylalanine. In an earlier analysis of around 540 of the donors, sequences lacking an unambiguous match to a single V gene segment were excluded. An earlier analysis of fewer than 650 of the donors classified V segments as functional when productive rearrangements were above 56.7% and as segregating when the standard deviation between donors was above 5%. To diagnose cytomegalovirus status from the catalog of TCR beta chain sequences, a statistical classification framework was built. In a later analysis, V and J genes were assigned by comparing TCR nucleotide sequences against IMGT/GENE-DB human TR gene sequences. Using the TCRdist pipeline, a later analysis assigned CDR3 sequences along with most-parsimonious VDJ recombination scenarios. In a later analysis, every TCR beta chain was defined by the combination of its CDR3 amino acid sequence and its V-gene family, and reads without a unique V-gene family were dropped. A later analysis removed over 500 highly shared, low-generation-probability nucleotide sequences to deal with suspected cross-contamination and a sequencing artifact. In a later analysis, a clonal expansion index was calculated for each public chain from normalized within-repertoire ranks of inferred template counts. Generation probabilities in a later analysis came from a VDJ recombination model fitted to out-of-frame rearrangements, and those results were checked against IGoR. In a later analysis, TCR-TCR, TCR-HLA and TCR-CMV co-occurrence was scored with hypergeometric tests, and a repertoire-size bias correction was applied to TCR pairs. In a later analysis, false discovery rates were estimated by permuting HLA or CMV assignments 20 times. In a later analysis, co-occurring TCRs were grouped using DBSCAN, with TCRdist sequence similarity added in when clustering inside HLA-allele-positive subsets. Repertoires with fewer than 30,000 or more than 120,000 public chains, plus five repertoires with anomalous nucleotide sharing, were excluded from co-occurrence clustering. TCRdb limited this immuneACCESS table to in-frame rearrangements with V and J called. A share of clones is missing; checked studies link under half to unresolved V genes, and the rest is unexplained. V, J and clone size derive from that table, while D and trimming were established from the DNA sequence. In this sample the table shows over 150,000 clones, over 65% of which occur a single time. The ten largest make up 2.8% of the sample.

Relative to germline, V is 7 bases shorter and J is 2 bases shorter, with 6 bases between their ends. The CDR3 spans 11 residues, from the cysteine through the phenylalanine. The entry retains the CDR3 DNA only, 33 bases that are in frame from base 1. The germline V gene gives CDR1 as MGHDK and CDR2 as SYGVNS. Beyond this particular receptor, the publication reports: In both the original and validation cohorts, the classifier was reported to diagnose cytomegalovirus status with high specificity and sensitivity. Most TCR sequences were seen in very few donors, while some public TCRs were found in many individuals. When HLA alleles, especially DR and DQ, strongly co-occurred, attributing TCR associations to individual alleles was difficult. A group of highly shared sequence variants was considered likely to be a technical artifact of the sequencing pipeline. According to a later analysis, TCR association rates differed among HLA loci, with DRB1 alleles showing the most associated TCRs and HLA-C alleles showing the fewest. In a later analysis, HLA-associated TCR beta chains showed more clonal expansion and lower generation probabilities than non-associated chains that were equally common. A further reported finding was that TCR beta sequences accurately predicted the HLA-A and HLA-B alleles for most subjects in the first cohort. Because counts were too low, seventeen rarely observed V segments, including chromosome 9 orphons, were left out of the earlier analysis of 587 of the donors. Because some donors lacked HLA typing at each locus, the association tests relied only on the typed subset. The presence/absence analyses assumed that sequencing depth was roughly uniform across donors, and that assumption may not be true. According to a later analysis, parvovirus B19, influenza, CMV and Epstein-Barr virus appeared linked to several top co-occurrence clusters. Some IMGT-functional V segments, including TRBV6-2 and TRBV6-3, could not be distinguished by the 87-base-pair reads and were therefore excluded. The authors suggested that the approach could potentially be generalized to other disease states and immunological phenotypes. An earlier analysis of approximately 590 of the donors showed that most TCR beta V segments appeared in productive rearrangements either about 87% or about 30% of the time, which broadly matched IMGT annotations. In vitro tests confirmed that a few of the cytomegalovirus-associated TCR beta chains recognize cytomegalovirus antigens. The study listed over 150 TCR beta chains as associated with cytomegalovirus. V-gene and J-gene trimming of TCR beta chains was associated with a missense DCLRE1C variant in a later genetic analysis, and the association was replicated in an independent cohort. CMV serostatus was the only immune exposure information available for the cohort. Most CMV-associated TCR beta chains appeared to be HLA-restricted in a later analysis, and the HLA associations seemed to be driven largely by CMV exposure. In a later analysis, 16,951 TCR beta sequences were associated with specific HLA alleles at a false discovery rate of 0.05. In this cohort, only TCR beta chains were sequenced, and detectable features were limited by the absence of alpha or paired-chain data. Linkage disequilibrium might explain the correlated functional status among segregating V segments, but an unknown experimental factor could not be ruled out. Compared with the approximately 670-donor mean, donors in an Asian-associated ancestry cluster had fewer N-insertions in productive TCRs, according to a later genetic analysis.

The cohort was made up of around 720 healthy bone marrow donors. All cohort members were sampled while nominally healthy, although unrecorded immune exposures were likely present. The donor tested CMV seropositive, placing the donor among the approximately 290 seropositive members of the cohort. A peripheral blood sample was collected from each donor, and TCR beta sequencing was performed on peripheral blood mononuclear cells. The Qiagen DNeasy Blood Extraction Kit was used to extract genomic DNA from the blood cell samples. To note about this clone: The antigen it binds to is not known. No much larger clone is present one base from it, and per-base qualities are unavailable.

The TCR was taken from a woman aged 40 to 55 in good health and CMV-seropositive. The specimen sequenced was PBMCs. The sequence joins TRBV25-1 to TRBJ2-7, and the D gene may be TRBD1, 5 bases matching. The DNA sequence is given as TGTGCCAGCAAAGGGGCCTACGAGCAGTACTTC. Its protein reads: CASKGAYEQYF.